This T cell receptor (beta chain) was observed in a study of blood T cell repertoires in COVID-19. CDR1 and CDR2 (germline): SGHKS, YYEKEE (reference sequence). The CDR3 spans 15 residues. The V gene end was trimmed by 1 base and the J gene end by 2 bases; junction bases not matched to a gene: 2. Sequencing used immunoSEQ multiplex PCR; TCRdb keeps in-frame clones, though not all of them. The table has 200,000 to 300,000 clones, approximately 90% seen once; the top ten hold 0.75% to 1%. This clone was picked up one time. V usage is TRBV5-5 and J usage is TRBJ2-3; 9 bases fit TRBD2. The material sequenced was peripheral blood. This sequence was found in a woman aged 40-49 years who had recovered from COVID-19. CDR3 sequence: CASSLLAGYTDTQYF. The CDR3 DNA sequence: TGTGCCAGCAGCTTGCTAGCGGGGTACACAGATACGCAGTATTTT.